This T cell receptor (beta chain) was found in a study of T cell responses to AZD1222 COVID-19 vaccine. Per germline, CDR1 SGHDN and CDR2 FVKESK. The V gene lost 0 bases and the J gene lost 0 bases, with 5 bases spanning the gap. This CDR3 has 14 amino acids. On this clone: The target antigen is unknown.

Measured with immunoSEQ multiplex PCR; TCRdb has only the in-frame clones, and not every one. The table records around 100,000 clones, approximately 90% of them present only once. General study findings and limits: Spike regions recognized by vaccine-associated CD4 TCRs spanned the protein, led by 160-218 and 743-854. The donor cohort was predominantly white British with a female majority, and clonal diversity may have been underestimated.

V and J are TRBV14 and TRBJ1-2; the D gene is possibly TRBD1 (5 bases). The sample in question was peripheral blood, obtained on day 0 of AZD1222 vaccination. This clonotype was obtained from an adult in good health. The CDR3 region has the DNA TGTGCCAGCAGCCAAGACAGGGCTAACTATGGCTACACCTTC. Protein product: CASSQDRANYGYTF.